This record concerns one T cell receptor beta chain sequence. The authors' processing: The assay estimated nucleated cells by amplifying reference gene primers. Clones were read by immunoSEQ multiplex PCR, and TCRdb kept only the in-frame ones, dropping some. Clonal size and the V and J genes are those of that table, whereas D and trimming came from the DNA. The table lists 250,000 or so clones, about 90% of them singletons. These data originate in a study of blood T cell repertoires in COVID-19. Enrolled through a virtual design, the participants were between about 18 and 100 years of age and came from under 30 US areas. Exposed enrollees encountered a COVID-19 case at some point within 2 weeks before study entry. The sequence was obtained from a man in his fifties or sixties who had been exposed to COVID-19. Sequencing was performed on PBMCs or T cells enriched from blood (not recorded which).

CDR3 coding DNA: TGTGCCAGCAGTTTAGTTGGGAGCTCCTATAATTCACCCCTCCACTTT. It specifies CASSLVGSSYNSPLHF. The chain links TRBV27 to TRBJ1-6; the D is unclear. This CDR3 comprises 16 residues. Germline V CDR1 and CDR2: MNHEY, SMNVEV (reference sequence). Trimming removed 2 bases from V and 0 bases from J, with 8 bases in between.